The 5 T cell receptor beta chains reported below all come from one sample, sequenced in a study of blood T cell repertoires in COVID-19. Clones were sequenced by immunoSEQ multiplex PCR, and TCRdb holds only the in-frame ones, with some missing. This table holds approximately 110,000 clones, 85% found once. Material: peripheral blood. The receptors were sampled from a human donor in a cohort sampled during active COVID-19.

The CDR3 sequence is CASSQRVASGYNEQFF. The CDR3 DNA sequence: TGTGCCAGCAGCCAGAGGGTGGCTAGCGGATACAATGAGCAGTTCTTC. The chain combines TRBV7-2 with TRBJ2-1, with 7 bases that match TRBD2. The CDR3 runs to 16 residues. J lost 4 bases, V lost 5 bases, and 11 bases had no gene match. The V gene's germline CDR1 is SGHTA and CDR2 FQGNSA.

The chain couples TRBV19 to TRBJ2-2; 8 bases are a match to TRBD1. V was pared by 3 bases and J by 0 bases, with 6 bases of the junction left unmatched. Looked up from germline, CDR1 is LNHDA and CDR2 is SQIVND (reference sequence). The CDR3 is made up of 17 amino acids. DNA for the CDR3: TGTGCCAGTAGTATCCCTCACAGGGGGTCGAACACCGGGGAGCTGTTTTTT. It specifies CASSIPHRGSNTGELFF.

The V gene is TRBV19, the J gene TRBJ1-1; a weak D match, TRBD1 (5 bases). Germline V CDR1 and CDR2: LNHDA, SQIVND (reference sequence). The CDR3 loop spans 14 amino acids. Between the trimmed V and J ends, which lost 8 bases and 4 bases, there was a span of 17 bases. The CDR3, as DNA: TGTGCCAGTCAAGGGGTGTGGGCGACCACTGAAGCTTTCTTT. Translation gives CASQGVWATTEAFF.

The chain links TRBV19 to TRBJ2-7; 8 positions agree with TRBD1. Unmatched junction bases numbered 3, after V lost 5 bases and J lost 0 bases. From germline, CDR1 is LNHDA and CDR2 SQIVND (reference sequence). The CDR3 spans 14 residues. CDR3 protein: CASSPTGVSYEQYF. In DNA form, the CDR3 reads TGTGCCAGTAGTCCGACAGGGGTCTCCTACGAGCAGTACTTC.

V is TRBV9 and J is TRBJ1-5; 11 nucleotides line up with TRBD1. CDR3 length: 19 amino acids. Germline V gene sequence: CDR1 SGDLS, CDR2 YYNGEE. V lost 1 base and J lost 6; bases outside the gene matches: 15. CDR3 amino acids: CASSVRNEGRTGGFQPQHF. The CDR3 DNA sequence: TGTGCCAGCAGCGTAAGGAATGAGGGGCGGACAGGGGGCTTTCAGCCCCAGCATTTT.